Described below is a single T cell receptor (beta chain) sequence and its context. The antigen remains undetermined. This sample was included in a study of T cell responses to AZD1222 COVID-19 vaccine. Turning to the study itself: Pooled samples include second doses given at about 4 or 12 weeks.

Germline-derived CDR1 and CDR2 are LNHDA and SQIVND (reference sequence). The CDR3 runs to 16 residues. Trimming took 4 bases from V and 6 from J, leaving 21 bases between them. Study observations and caveats: Spike-specific TCR breadth and depth rose after two AZD1222 doses.

Sequencing used immunoSEQ multiplex PCR; TCRdb keeps in-frame clones, though not all of them. The data contain approximately 130,000 clones, more than 85% of them singletons. Material: peripheral blood, obtained on day 0 of AZD1222 vaccination. The J gene is TRBJ1-2, the V gene TRBV19; D unclear. The clonotype was recovered from an adult in good health. The CDR3 DNA reads as TGTGCCAGTAGTACCCGTTATGGCGCGCTTGATCATGGCTACACCTTC. The encoded protein is CASSTRYGALDHGYTF.